This TCR beta chain was retrieved from a study of identical twins. The CDR3 extends over 15 amino acids. Germline-derived CDR1 and CDR2 are SGHRS and YFSETQ. V shed 4 bases, J shed 5 bases, and the junction held 5 bases outside the gene matches. MiXCR was run by TCRdb on the 5' RACE reads, yielding one entry per CDR3 protein. The data contain roughly 690,000 distinct CDR3 sequences, around 20% of them singletons. These data were also filed under a second study, of T cells expressing NK-cell markers. That report adds: Seven of the eight sequenced donors were classified as HCMV-seropositive, and one was classified as seronegative. Specificity for HCMV among expanded NKG2C+ T cell clones was not established.

The sequence was collected from a woman aged 18-30 years in good health. What was sequenced was PBMCs. The J gene is TRBJ2-5, the V gene TRBV5-1, with 13 bases lining up with TRBD2. This CDR3 reads CASSPGLAGSETQYF. Written as DNA, the CDR3 is TGCGCCAGCAGCCCGGGACTAGCGGGAAGCGAGACCCAGTACTTC.